This record covers a single T cell receptor beta chain. The data were taken from a study of blood T cell repertoires in COVID-19. The wider study: Sites in the United States, Italy and Spain provided acute and convalescent COVID-19 samples.

Original processing notes: Reference gene primer amplification yielded estimated nucleated cell counts. Measured with immunoSEQ multiplex PCR; TCRdb has only the in-frame clones, and not every one. The V and J calls and clone size were taken over from that table, and D and trimming were inferred from the DNA. The table records 280,000 or so clones, around 90% of them present only once. Germline assignment: CDR1 SGHNT and CDR2 YENEEA. Trimming shortened V by 6 bases and J by 7 bases, and 11 bases separated the two germline ends. This CDR3 is 12 amino acids long. This TCR was sampled from a man aged 18 to 29 with active or convalescent COVID-19. What was sequenced was peripheral blood. This chain uses TRBV11-3 with TRBJ2-3, with no clear D. The CDR3 DNA is TGTGCCAGCAGTGGTCGAGCGAATACGCAGTATTTT. This codes for CASSGRANTQYF.